This T cell receptor (beta chain) originates from a study of radiotherapy plus CTLA-4 blockade in lung cancer. The length of the CDR3 is 16 residues. Trimming removed 5 bases at V and 2 bases at J, with 19 bases between. CDR1 and CDR2 from the germline V gene are MNHNY and SVGAGI (reference sequence). TCRdb's table, derived via immunoSEQ multiplex PCR, lists solely in-frame clones and lacks some. The sample includes about 120,000 clones, approximately 90% of them seen just once. General study points: Alongside interferon-beta, early blood T cell clone dynamics were reportedly the best predictor of response.

A note on this clone: Its antigen is still unknown.

The chain has TRBV6-6 and TRBJ2-7, with D perhaps given as TRBD1 or TRBD2 (7 bases each). The TCR originated in a human donor with non-small cell lung cancer that progressed on radiotherapy plus ipilimumab. Sequencing used peripheral blood, obtained from a patient treated with radiotherapy plus ipilimumab. The CDR3 spells CASSPRGRDGTYEQYF. CDR3 nucleotide sequence: TGTGCCAGCAGTCCCAGGGGGAGGGATGGGACCTACGAGCAGTACTTC.